The 17 T cell receptor beta chains presented below share a single source sample, sequenced in a study of cytomegalovirus exposure and HLA in healthy donors. This table comes from immunoSEQ multiplex PCR, and its TCRdb copy is limited to in-frame clones, with some not included. The sample contains around 200,000 clones, around 82% of which appear only once. Source material: PBMCs. These TCRs come from a woman aged 18-35 years in good health and CMV-seropositive.

The sample holds a few counts of this clone. This chain connects TRBV5-6 to TRBJ1-2; no reliable D call. The CDR3 totals 10 residues. Trimming removed 6 bases at V and 7 bases at J, with 7 bases between. The germline V gene encodes CDR1 SGHDT and CDR2 YYEEEE. CDR3 in DNA: TGTGCCAGCAAGAGGATTGGCTACACCTTC. This encodes CASKRIGYTF.

Here the CDR3 DNA reads TGTGCCAGCAGTTTCGACAGGAAGTTTGAAGCTTTCTTT. Amino acid sequence: CASSFDRKFEAFF. The rearrangement joins TRBV7-9 to TRBJ1-1, with D possibly TRBD1 on 6 matching bases. The CDR3 runs 13 residues. Germline V gene lookup returns CDR1 SEHNR and CDR2 FQNEAQ (reference sequence). V was clipped by 6 bases and J by 7 bases, with 15 bases between them.

V and J are TRBV6-6 and TRBJ2-7; D may be TRBD2 (5 bases). Trimming cost V 2 bases and J 2 bases, with 10 bases left between them. The length of the CDR3 is 14 residues. Germline loops: CDR1 MNHNY, CDR2 SVGAGI (reference sequence). The chain's CDR3 is CASSYLLEAYEQYF. CDR3 nucleotides: TGTGCCAGCAGTTACCTACTGGAGGCCTACGAGCAGTACTTC.

The chain couples TRBV27 to TRBJ2-4; 7 bases map to TRBD1. CDR3 size: 13 residues. V was pared by 6 bases and J by 6 bases, with 5 bases of the junction left unmatched. The V gene's germline CDR1 is MNHEY and CDR2 SMNVEV (reference sequence). The CDR3, as DNA: TGTGCCAGCAGCTGGACAGGTAGAAACATTCAGTACTTC. As protein: CASSWTGRNIQYF.

The chain employs TRBV6-5 and TRBJ1-1, with D perhaps TRBD1 (5 bases). The CDR3 loop spans 12 amino acids. Germline-derived CDR1 and CDR2 are MNHEY and SVGAGI. With 6 bases removed from V and 6 bases from J, the gap between germline ends came to 11 bases. CDR3 loop: CASSSGGSEAFF. The DNA for the CDR3 is TGTGCCAGCAGCTCCGGGGGGTCTGAAGCTTTCTTT.

J is TRBJ2-7 and V is TRBV20-1, with D tentatively TRBD2 (5 bases). The V and J ends lost 0 bases and 7 bases respectively, with 7 bases between them. Germline V gives CDR1 DFQATT, CDR2 SNEGSKA (reference sequence). The length of the CDR3 is 11 residues. Here the CDR3 reads CSARERGEQYF. Written as DNA, the CDR3 is TGCAGTGCTAGAGAACGGGGAGAGCAGTACTTC.

This clone was seen ten or more times. V gene TRBV25-1 combines with J gene TRBJ2-1; 8 nucleotides match TRBD1. The CDR3 spans 17 residues. Germline loops: CDR1 MGHDK, CDR2 SYGVNS. J lost 5 bases, V lost 4 bases, and 13 bases had no gene match. CDR3 nucleotides: TGTGCCAGCAGTGGCGGGGAGGCGTGGACAGGGAACAATGAGCAGTTCTTC. It encodes CASSGGEAWTGNNEQFF.

V usage is TRBV9 and J usage is TRBJ2-3; TRBD1 might be the D (5 bases). The ends were cut back, 3 bases at V and 5 bases at J, with 13 bases in the middle. Germline CDR1 reads SGDLS; CDR2 reads YYNGEE. The CDR3 contains 14 residues. DNA for the CDR3: TGTGCCAGCAGCGGAGTGGGGCCTGGAGATACGCAGTATTTT. Translating it yields CASSGVGPGDTQYF.

In its sample, this clone was seen once. V usage is TRBV5-1 and J usage is TRBJ1-2; D not certain. The germline V and J ends were trimmed by 0 bases and 10 bases, with 10 bases remaining between them. Germline V gene data show CDR1 as SGHRS and CDR2 as YFSETQ. The CDR3 runs 12 residues. This CDR3 reads CASSLGPEAYTF. For the CDR3, the DNA is TGCGCCAGCAGCTTGGGGCCGGAGGCCTACACCTTC.

This chain uses TRBV6-1 with TRBJ1-3; maybe TRBD1 (5 bases). The CDR3 sequence is 15 residues long. In germline, CDR1 is MNHNS, CDR2 SASEGT. Trimming shortened V by 2 bases and J by 3 bases, and 11 bases separated the two germline ends. CDR3: CASSEMRDGGNTIYF. In DNA form, the CDR3 reads TGTGCCAGCAGTGAAATGCGGGACGGTGGAAACACCATATATTTT.

The V and J genes are TRBV7-2 and TRBJ1-1; D unclear. Trimming removed 1 base from V and 2 bases from J, with 14 bases in between. The CDR3 is made up of 16 amino acids. Per the germline V gene, CDR1 is SGHTA and CDR2 is FQGNSA. CDR3 bases: TGTGCCAGCAGCTTAGGGTGGGCCAGCTCAAACACTGAAGCTTTCTTT. It is translated as CASSLGWASSNTEAFF.

In nucleotides, the CDR3 is TGTGCCAGCAGCTTACGGTGGACTAGCCATACCTACAATGAGCAGTTCTTC. It specifies CASSLRWTSHTYNEQFF. This chain connects TRBV7-8 to TRBJ2-1, with TRBD2 matching 8 bases. Trimming took 2 bases from V and 2 from J; bases not matched to a gene: 8. The CDR3 spans 17 residues. Germline loops: CDR1 SGHVS, CDR2 FQNEAQ. The entire variable domain, with the rest obtained from reference TRBV7-8 and TRBJ2-1, is as follows: GAGVSQSPRYKVAKRGQDVALRCDPISGHVSLFWYQQALGQGPEFLTYFQNEAQLDKSGLPSDRFFAERPEGSVSTLKIQRTQQEDSAVYLCASSLRWTSHTYNEQFFGPGTRLTVL.

A note on this clone: One end of the junction varies from germline; a read error may be responsible. The V gene is TRBV5-6, the J gene TRBJ1-1, with 12 bases aligning to TRBD1. Germline CDR1 is SGHDT and CDR2 is YYEEEE. The CDR3 is 12 residues long. DNA of the CDR3: TGTGCCAGCAGCTTCGGGACAGGGGGCATACACTTT. Translated, it gives CASSFGTGGIHF.

This rearrangement joins TRBV5-8 to TRBJ1-5, with 7 positions matching TRBD1. V was pared by 0 bases and J by 6 bases, with 6 bases of the junction left unmatched. This CDR3 region has 15 residues. Per the germline V gene, CDR1 is SGHTS and CDR2 is YDEGEE. CDR3 DNA: TGTGCCAGCAGCTTGGAGCCAGGGGGTAGTCAGCCCCAGCATTTT. This gives the protein CASSLEPGGSQPQHF.

The J gene is TRBJ1-1, the V gene TRBV2; maybe TRBD1 (6 bases). Germline CDR1 is SNHLY and CDR2 is FYNNEI. Trimming took 6 bases from V and 1 from J, leaving 12 bases between them. This CDR3 region has 14 residues. The CDR3 coding sequence is TGTGCCAGCAGGGAGGACAGTCCGAACACTGAAGCTTTCTTT. This translates into CASREDSPNTEAFF. Complete variable domain (other parts from reference TRBV2 and TRBJ1-1): EPEVTQTPSHQVTQMGQEVILRCVPISNHLYFYWYRQILGQKVEFLVSFYNNEISEKSEIFDDQFSVERPDGSNFTLKIRSTKLEDSAMYFCASREDSPNTEAFFGQGTRLTVV.

The V call is TRBV7-7, the J call TRBJ2-5; TRBD2 agrees at 9 bases. V shed 3 bases, J shed 2 bases, and the junction held 4 bases outside the gene matches. The length of the CDR3 is 15 residues. CDR1 is SSHAT and CDR2 is FNYEAQ in the germline V gene (reference sequence). The CDR3 nucleotides read TGTGCCAGCAGCTTCAGCGGGGGGTTACAAGAGACCCAGTACTTC. Protein: CASSFSGGLQETQYF. Together with reference TRBV7-7 and TRBJ2-5, the CDR3 gives the full variable domain: GAGVSQSPRYKVTKRGQDVTLRCDPISSHATLYWYQQALGQGPEFLTYFNYEAQPDKSGLPSDRFSAERPEGSISTLTIQRTEQRDSAMYRCASSFSGGLQETQYFGPGTRLLVL.

The chain combines TRBV7-9 with TRBJ1-1; D is unclear. The V gene's germline CDR1 is SEHNR and CDR2 FQNEAQ (reference sequence). Trimming took 7 bases from V and 0 from J, leaving 9 bases between them. CDR3 length: 13 residues. CDR3 sequence: CASTIDMNTEAFF. The CDR3 DNA reads TGTGCCAGCACCATAGACATGAACACTGAAGCTTTCTTT. The full variable domain, its missing parts supplied by reference TRBV7-9 and TRBJ1-1, is DTGVSQNPRHKITKRGQNVTFRCDPISEHNRLYWYRQTLGQGPEFLTYFQNEAQLEKSRLLSDRFSAERPKGSFSTLEIQRTEQGDSAMYLCASTIDMNTEAFFGQGTRLTVV.